These 30 T cell receptor beta chains originate from one sample sequenced in a study of blood T cell repertoires in COVID-19 (dated by TCRdb to 2020 to 2021). Receptor amplification or capture employed the immunoSEQ multiplex PCR assay. This is the immuneACCESS table as TCRdb keeps it, with only in-frame sequences that have V and J called. A part of the clones is gone; compared with another copy, unresolved V genes explain less than half, and the rest is unexplained. The sample records some 400,000 clones, around 87% of which are singletons. Of the sample, under 1.5% is held by the ten largest clones. The sequencing sample was made of PBMCs or T cells enriched from blood (not recorded which). Every receptor here comes from a man aged 25-40 years who had recovered from COVID-19.

V gene TRBV7-2 combines with J gene TRBJ1-2; D is undetermined. The V gene lost 2 bases and the J gene lost 4 bases, with 5 bases spanning the gap. The CDR3 length is 12 residues. Germline V gene data show CDR1 as SGHTA and CDR2 as FQGNSA. CDR3 DNA: TGTGCCAGCAGCTTACAGGCCTATGGCTACACCTTC. Amino acids: CASSLQAYGYTF.

Comment on this clone: Other DNA sequences in the same sample also yield this CDR3. This sequence joins TRBV7-9 and TRBJ1-2; D unresolved. The CDR3 totals 12 residues. The ends were cut back, 5 bases at V and 7 bases at J, with 11 bases in the middle. In germline, CDR1 is SEHNR, CDR2 FQNEAQ (reference sequence). Written as DNA, the CDR3 is TGTGCCAGCAGCCCGCGACAAGGTGGCTACACCTTC. Translating gives CASSPRQGGYTF.

This chain links TRBV15 with TRBJ1-3; 8 bases map to TRBD1. From germline, CDR1 is LNHNV and CDR2 YYDKDF (reference sequence). This CDR3 is 16 amino acids long. The trim removed 2 bases at V and 4 bases at J, leaving 7 bases unmatched. The CDR3 region is CATSRTLTGVGNTIYF. CDR3 coding DNA: TGTGCCACCAGCAGAACTTTGACAGGGGTCGGAAACACCATATATTTT.

A few counts support this clone. The CDR3 here is CATRDTVSSYEQYF. The CDR3 nucleotides read TGTGCCACCCGGGATACGGTGAGCTCCTACGAGCAGTACTTC. The chain is built from TRBV19 and TRBJ2-7, with D perhaps matching TRBD2 (5 bases). This CDR3 contains 14 residues. Germline V gives CDR1 LNHDA, CDR2 SQIVND (reference sequence). Trimming took off 10 bases at V and 0 bases at J, with 16 bases between the two ends.

This rearrangement joins TRBV10-2 to TRBJ1-4; perhaps TRBD1 as D (5 bases). From germline, CDR1 is WSHSY and CDR2 SAAADI. CDR3 length equals 14 residues. V shed 2 bases and J shed 5 bases, with 9 bases lying between them. In DNA, the CDR3 is TGCGCCAGCAGTGAGACAGGCCGAAATGAAAAACTGTTTTTT. It is translated as CASSETGRNEKLFF.

This clone was observed once. The chain is built from TRBV10-2 and TRBJ2-1; 15 positions agree with TRBD2. V lost 10 bases and J lost 7; bases outside the gene matches: 5. CDR1 WSHSY and CDR2 SAAADI come from the germline V gene. The CDR3 length is 14 residues. The CDR3 nucleotides read TGCGCCACCCGGACTAGCGGGGGGGCGAATGAGCAGTTCTTC. Residues: CATRTSGGANEQFF.

CDR3 DNA sequence: TGTGCCAGCAGCTCACGGGTACTAGCGGGGGCTCCCACCGGGGAGCTGTTTTTT. Its translation is CASSSRVLAGAPTGELFF. The V gene is TRBV7-9, the J gene TRBJ2-2, with TRBD2 matching over 11 bases. The germline gives CDR1 SEHNR, CDR2 FQNEAQ (reference sequence). The CDR3 consists of 18 residues. V lost 4 bases and J lost 4; bases outside the gene matches: 11.

V and J are TRBV14 and TRBJ2-2; 9 positions match TRBD1. V lost 2 bases, J lost 4 bases, and 2 bases stayed unmatched. This CDR3 spans 15 amino acids. Germline V CDR1 and CDR2: SGHDN, FVKESK. CDR3 coding DNA: TGTGCCAGCAGCCAACGGACAGGGGTCACCGGGGAGCTGTTTTTT. Protein sequence: CASSQRTGVTGELFF.

This chain uses TRBV18 with TRBJ2-5, with 9 bases fitting TRBD1. Germline values: CDR1 KGHSH, CDR2 LQKENI. V lost 7 bases, J lost 7 bases, and 7 bases stayed unmatched. This CDR3 has 13 amino acids. The CDR3 DNA reads TGTGCCAGCTTGGGGGACAGGGCCTCGACCCAGTACTTC. Its translation: CASLGDRASTQYF.

As regards this clone: Within the sample, other DNA sequences also encode this same CDR3. This sequence joins TRBV3-1 (or the pseudogene TRBV3-2) and TRBJ2-7, with D perhaps TRBD1 (5 bases). CDR1 is LGHDT, CDR2 YNNKEL, per germline (reference sequence). This CDR3 contains 12 residues. The V gene lost 3 bases and the J gene lost 2 bases, with 5 bases spanning the gap. CDR3 bases: TGTGCCAGCAGCCAGGGGCCCTACGAGCAGTACTTC. Translating gives CASSQGPYEQYF.

Written as DNA, the CDR3 is TGTGCTAGTGGGACAGGGGGCGAGGACTATGGCTACACCTTC. Translated, it gives CASGTGGEDYGYTF. The chain is built from TRBV12-5 and TRBJ1-2; 10 bases are a match to TRBD1. The ends lost 6 bases at V and 3 bases at J; junction bases unmatched: 4. CDR3 length equals 14 residues. Germline values: CDR1 LGHNT, CDR2 FRNRAP. The whole variable domain, filled in from reference TRBV12-5 and TRBJ1-2, reads DARVTQTPRHKVTEMGQEVTMRCQPILGHNTVFWYRQTMMQGLELLAYFRNRAPLDDSGMPKDRFSAEMPDATLATLKIQPSEPRDSAVYFCASGTGGEDYGYTFGSGTRLTVV.

The chain recombines TRBV29-1 with TRBJ2-1; no definite D call. Germline values: CDR1 SQVTM, CDR2 ANQGSEA. The CDR3 has 14 residues. The V and J ends lost 2 bases and 0 bases respectively, with 8 bases between them. CDR3 sequence reads: CSVERQISYNEQFF. Here the CDR3 DNA reads TGCAGCGTTGAAAGACAAATCTCCTACAATGAGCAGTTCTTC.

The chain uses TRBV10-2 and TRBJ1-4, with TRBD1 identical over 7 bases. V shed 2 bases and J 8 bases; nucleotides not matched to a gene: 8. Per the germline V gene, CDR1 is WSHSY and CDR2 is SAAADI. CDR3 length: 15 amino acids. CDR3 DNA: TGCGCCAGCAGTGAGCTGAGGGGGCCGGGAGAAAAACTGTTTTTT. Translating it yields CASSELRGPGEKLFF.

DNA for the CDR3: TGTGCCAGCAGCTTAAGGTTCGTGGGGGGACGGGGCGATAACTATGGCTACACCTTC. This gives the protein CASSLRFVGGRGDNYGYTF. The chain carries TRBV7-2 and TRBJ1-2; a possible D gene is TRBD1 (5 bases). Looked up from germline, CDR1 is SGHTA and CDR2 is FQGNSA. Between the trimmed V and J ends, which lost 2 bases and 1 base, there was a span of 23 bases. This CDR3 has 19 amino acids.

The J gene is TRBJ1-2, the V gene TRBV9; no definite D call. Per germline, CDR1 SGDLS and CDR2 YYNGEE. The germline V and J ends were trimmed by 3 bases and 0 bases, with 9 bases remaining between them. The CDR3 runs 14 residues. CDR3 in DNA: TGTGCCAGCAGCGGGAGGTTAGCTAACTATGGCTACACCTTC. It specifies CASSGRLANYGYTF.

This clone appeared a few times. The J gene is TRBJ1-1, the V gene TRBV4-1; 7 nucleotides match TRBD1. The CDR3 length is 14 residues. Unmatched junction bases numbered 7, after V lost 2 bases and J lost 7 bases. From germline, CDR1 is MGHRA and CDR2 YSYEKL. CDR3: CASSQQGEQGEAFF. For the CDR3, the DNA is TGCGCCAGCAGCCAACAGGGGGAACAAGGTGAAGCTTTCTTT.

On this clone itself: The sample holds other DNA sequences that translate to the same CDR3. The rearrangement joins TRBV30 to TRBJ1-1; no clear D. Germline loops: CDR1 GTSNPN, CDR2 SVGIG (reference sequence). V was cut by 0 bases and J by 4 bases, with 6 bases left in between. The CDR3 length is 12 residues. CDR3 bases: TGTGCCTGGAGTGTGCGGGGCACTGAAGCTTTCTTT. Its translation: CAWSVRGTEAFF.

The V gene is TRBV14, the J gene TRBJ1-1, with 7 bases that match TRBD1. The CDR3 totals 15 residues. Per germline, CDR1 SGHDN and CDR2 FVKESK. V gave up 3 bases and J gave up 3 bases; unmatched junction bases: 7. This CDR3 reads CASSHSTGMDTEAFF. The CDR3 DNA is TGTGCCAGCAGCCACTCGACAGGGATGGACACTGAAGCTTTCTTT.

This clone has a single count. The chain recombines TRBV7-2 with TRBJ2-2, with a tentative D call TRBD2 (6 bases). The CDR3 contains 14 residues. Germline V gene lookup returns CDR1 SGHTA and CDR2 FQGNSA. The V end lost 5 bases, the J end lost 6 bases, and 13 bases lay between the germline ends. The CDR3 region is CASSPQPSAGELFF. For the CDR3, the DNA is TGTGCCAGCAGCCCCCAACCTAGCGCCGGGGAGCTGTTTTTT.

The chain joins TRBV7-9 to TRBJ1-5, with D unclear. The CDR3 runs 14 residues. V lost 8 bases, J lost 2 bases, and 13 bases lay in between. In germline, CDR1 is SEHNR, CDR2 FQNEAQ (reference sequence). DNA of the CDR3: TGTGCCAGCCAGGCCTCGTCCGGCAATCAGCCCCAGCATTTT. Amino acid sequence: CASQASSGNQPQHF.

In nucleotides, the CDR3 is TGTGCCCTTCAACAGGGAGTCTCCTACGAGCAGTACTTC. It codes for CALQQGVSYEQYF. The V and J genes are TRBV30 and TRBJ2-7, with D possibly being TRBD1 (6 bases). V shed 8 bases and J shed 0 bases, with 14 bases lying between them. Germline values: CDR1 GTSNPN, CDR2 SVGIG (reference sequence). The CDR3 spans 13 residues.

V gene TRBV10-3 combines with J gene TRBJ1-1, with TRBD1 identical over 8 bases. The CDR3 totals 15 residues. Germline V gene data show CDR1 as ENHRY and CDR2 as SYGVKD. V shed 0 bases and J 5 bases; nucleotides not matched to a gene: 5. This CDR3 is CAISESVDRETEAFF. The CDR3 DNA sequence: TGTGCCATCAGTGAGTCGGTGGACAGGGAGACTGAAGCTTTCTTT.

This clone was seen just once. The V call is TRBV18, the J call TRBJ1-5; D might be TRBD1 (6 bases). V was pared by 0 bases and J by 7 bases, with 13 bases between. Looked up from germline, CDR1 is KGHSH and CDR2 is LQKENI. This CDR3 comprises 15 residues. The CDR3 sequence: CASSPPGAGEQPQHF. CDR3 coding DNA: TGTGCCAGCTCACCACCAGGGGCAGGGGAACAGCCCCAGCATTTT.

The V gene is TRBV6-1, the J gene TRBJ1-5, with 9 positions matching TRBD1. Per the germline V gene, CDR1 is MNHNS and CDR2 is SASEGT. Trimming at V came to 4 bases and at J to 1 base, leaving 11 bases not matched to a gene. The CDR3 is made up of 18 amino acids. DNA for the CDR3: TGTGCCAGCAGTGTACAGGGGGCGAGGCCCCTCAGCAATCAGCCCCAGCATTTT. Encoded protein: CASSVQGARPLSNQPQHF.

The chain's CDR3 is CASIDYGYTF. CDR3 nucleotide sequence: TGTGCCAGCATAGACTATGGCTACACCTTC. The J gene is TRBJ1-2, the V gene TRBV2; D unclear. The CDR3 extends over 10 amino acids. Germline-derived CDR1 and CDR2 are SNHLY and FYNNEI. Trimming took off 7 bases at V and 3 bases at J, with 3 bases between the two ends.

The CDR3, as DNA: TGTGCCAGCAGTGAAGTACAGGGCCCGAGGTCACCCCTCCACTTT. Protein: CASSEVQGPRSPLHF. This chain joins TRBV6-1 and TRBJ1-6, with D perhaps TRBD1 (6 bases). CDR1 and CDR2 (germline): MNHNS, SASEGT. CDR3 length equals 15 residues. Trimming removed 1 base at V and 10 bases at J, with 14 bases between.

The chain uses TRBV12-3 or TRBV12-4 and TRBJ1-6; no clear D. This CDR3 is built from 12 residues. Between the trimmed V and J ends, which lost 2 bases and 15 bases, there was a span of 11 bases. The CDR3 coding sequence is TGTGCCAGCAGTTTATACAGCTACCTCCTCCACTTT. Encoded protein: CASSLYSYLLHF.

There are a few counts of this clone. The chain uses TRBV4-1 and TRBJ1-1; TRBD1 might be the D (5 bases). This CDR3 spans 14 amino acids. From germline, CDR1 is MGHRA and CDR2 YSYEKL. Deletions cut 1 base from V and 7 bases from J, with 13 bases between. As DNA, the CDR3 is TGCGCCAGCAGCCAAGGGGGGGTCTTCAGTGAAGCTTTCTTT. Translating it yields CASSQGGVFSEAFF.

The chain employs TRBV7-9 and TRBJ1-1; 7 positions agree with TRBD1. The CDR3 loop spans 16 amino acids. Per the germline V gene, CDR1 is SEHNR and CDR2 is FQNEAQ (reference sequence). V gave up 5 bases and J gave up 1 base; unmatched junction bases: 10. The CDR3 reads CASSHGDSLRNTEAFF. CDR3 nucleotide sequence: TGTGCCAGCAGCCATGGGGACAGTTTAAGGAACACTGAAGCTTTCTTT.

V gene TRBV30 combines with J gene TRBJ1-3, with D possibly TRBD1 on 5 matching bases. In germline, CDR1 is GTSNPN, CDR2 SVGIG (reference sequence). Trimming pared 7 bases from V and 2 bases from J, leaving 24 bases between. The CDR3 sequence is 17 residues long. In DNA, the CDR3 is TGTGCCTTTTTCCCTAAATTGGACCCGGGGGCTGGAAACACCATATATTTT. Translating it yields CAFFPKLDPGAGNTIYF.